This T cell receptor (beta chain) originates from a study of T cells after yellow fever vaccination. This clonotype showed up just a few times. TCRdb reprocessed the 5' RACE reads with MiXCR, giving one entry per CDR3 protein. This sample has about 370,000 distinct CDR3 sequences, with around 10% found just once. The V and J ends lost 2 bases and 3 bases respectively, with 8 bases between them. Germline V gene data show CDR1 as SGHVS and CDR2 as FQNEAQ. This CDR3 has 14 residues. This TCR came from a man in his late teens or twenties who received the YFV17D yellow fever vaccine. The sample was PBMCs, taken on the day of the first yellow fever vaccination. The rearrangement links TRBV7-8 to TRBJ1-5; TRBD1 might be the D (5 bases). The chain's CDR3 is CASSLLDTNQPQHF. CDR3 DNA: TGTGCCAGCAGCTTACTGGACACCAATCAGCCCCAGCATTTT.